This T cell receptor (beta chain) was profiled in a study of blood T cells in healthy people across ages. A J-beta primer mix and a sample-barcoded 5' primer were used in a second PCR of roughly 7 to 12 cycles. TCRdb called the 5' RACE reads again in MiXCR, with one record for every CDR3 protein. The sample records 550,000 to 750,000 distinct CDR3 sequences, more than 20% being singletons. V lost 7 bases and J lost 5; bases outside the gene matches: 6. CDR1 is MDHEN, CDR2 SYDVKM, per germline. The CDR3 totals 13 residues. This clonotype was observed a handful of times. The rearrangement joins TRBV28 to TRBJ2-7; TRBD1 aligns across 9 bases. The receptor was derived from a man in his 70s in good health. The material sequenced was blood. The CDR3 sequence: CASKTGTGNEQYF. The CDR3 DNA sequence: TGTGCCAGCAAAACCGGGACAGGGAACGAGCAGTACTTC.